Sequencing of this T cell receptor (beta chain) was carried out in a study of molecular identifiers for immune sequencing clone quantification. Findings of the study overall: Detection of one spiked Jurkat cell's TCR RNA reportedly worked in about a million naive cells. Highly expanded clone sizes could end up underestimated if a barcode were shared by identical TCR molecules. Clones that had above 20 RNA copies took up over 98% of effector molecules but under 1% in naive cells.

The table lists this clonotype with many counts. Its antigen remains unknown. In preparing bulk TCR libraries, previously described methods and listed TCR primers were used. MiXCR, run by TCRdb on the PCR reads, gives a single entry per CDR3 protein. The sample lists 85,000 to 90,000 distinct CDR3 sequences; roughly 25% were seen once. Per the germline V gene, CDR1 is SGHTA and CDR2 is FQGNSA. V lost 5 bases and J 5 bases, leaving 15 bases between the germline ends. The CDR3 is 15 residues long. The chain carries TRBV7-2 and TRBJ1-4; D is uncertain. This sequence originates from a human donor in good health. Some libraries in this study had Jurkat cell RNA spiked in. The source material was naive CD8+ T cells from blood, with Jurkat cell RNA spiked in. Stated subset: FACS-sorted CD8+CD4-CCR7+CD45RA+ naive T cells. The DNA for the CDR3 is TGTGCCAGCAGCCATCCCGGGGAAAGGAATGAAAAACTGTTTTTT. Translation: CASSHPGERNEKLFF.